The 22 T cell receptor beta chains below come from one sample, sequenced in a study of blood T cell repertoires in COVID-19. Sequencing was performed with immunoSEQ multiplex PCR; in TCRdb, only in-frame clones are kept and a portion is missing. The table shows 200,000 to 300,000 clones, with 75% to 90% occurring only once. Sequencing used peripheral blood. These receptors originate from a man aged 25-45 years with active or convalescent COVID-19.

The CDR3 reads CASSQDWESGNYEQYF. The CDR3 DNA is TGCGCCAGCAGCCAAGATTGGGAGTCCGGGAACTACGAGCAGTACTTC. The chain links TRBV4-3 to TRBJ2-7, with a tentative D call TRBD2 (5 bases). The germline gives CDR1 LGHNA, CDR2 YSLEER. This CDR3 contains 16 residues. V was pared by 0 bases and J by 3 bases, with 15 bases between.

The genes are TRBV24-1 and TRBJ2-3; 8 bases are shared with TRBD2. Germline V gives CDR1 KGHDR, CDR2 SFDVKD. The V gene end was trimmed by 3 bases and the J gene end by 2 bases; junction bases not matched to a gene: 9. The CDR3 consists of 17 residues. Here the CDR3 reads CATSDGPRTSSTDTQYF. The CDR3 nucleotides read TGTGCCACCAGTGATGGACCCAGGACTAGCTCCACAGATACGCAGTATTTT.

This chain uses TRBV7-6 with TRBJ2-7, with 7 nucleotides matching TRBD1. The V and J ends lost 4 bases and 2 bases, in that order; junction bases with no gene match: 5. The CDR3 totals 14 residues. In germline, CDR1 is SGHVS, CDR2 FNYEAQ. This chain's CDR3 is CASSSGDRTYEQYF. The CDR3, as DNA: TGTGCCAGCAGCTCCGGGGACAGAACCTACGAGCAGTACTTC.

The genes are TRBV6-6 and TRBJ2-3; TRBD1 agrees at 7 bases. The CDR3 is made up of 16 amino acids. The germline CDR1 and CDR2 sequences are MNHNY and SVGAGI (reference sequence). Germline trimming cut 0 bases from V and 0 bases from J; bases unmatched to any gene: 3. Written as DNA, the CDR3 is TGTGCCAGCAGTTACTCGACAGGGATTAGCACAGATACGCAGTATTTT. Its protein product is CASSYSTGISTDTQYF.

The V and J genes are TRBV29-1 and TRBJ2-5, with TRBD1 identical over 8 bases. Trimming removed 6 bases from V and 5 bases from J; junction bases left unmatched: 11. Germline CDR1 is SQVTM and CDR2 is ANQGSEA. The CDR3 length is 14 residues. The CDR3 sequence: CSVTEDRVLETQYF. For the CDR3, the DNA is TGCAGCGTCACGGAGGACAGGGTCTTGGAGACCCAGTACTTC.

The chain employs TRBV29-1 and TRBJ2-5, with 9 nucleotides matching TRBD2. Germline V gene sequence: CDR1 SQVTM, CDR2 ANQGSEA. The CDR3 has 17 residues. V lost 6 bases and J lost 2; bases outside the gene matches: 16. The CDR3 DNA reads TGCAGCGTCGCACAAGACATAGGACTAGCGAGGCAAGAGACCCAGTACTTC. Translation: CSVAQDIGLARQETQYF.

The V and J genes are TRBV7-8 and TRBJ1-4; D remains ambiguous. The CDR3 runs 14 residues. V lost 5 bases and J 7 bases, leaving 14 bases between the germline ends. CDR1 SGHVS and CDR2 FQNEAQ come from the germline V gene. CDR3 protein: CASSRSVTAEKLFF. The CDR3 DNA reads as TGTGCCAGCAGCCGCAGCGTGACGGCTGAAAAACTGTTTTTT.

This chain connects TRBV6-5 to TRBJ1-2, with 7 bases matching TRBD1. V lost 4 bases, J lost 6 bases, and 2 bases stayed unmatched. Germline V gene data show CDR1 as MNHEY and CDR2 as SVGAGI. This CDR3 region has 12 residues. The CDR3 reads CASSSGGNGYTF. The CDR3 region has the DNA TGTGCCAGCAGTTCAGGGGGTAATGGCTACACCTTC.

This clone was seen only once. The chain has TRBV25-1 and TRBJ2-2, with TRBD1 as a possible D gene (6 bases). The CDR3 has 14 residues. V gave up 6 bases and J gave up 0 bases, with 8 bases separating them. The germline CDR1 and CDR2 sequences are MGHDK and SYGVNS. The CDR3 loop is CASRGQSNTGELFF. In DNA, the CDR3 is TGTGCCAGCAGAGGACAGTCGAACACCGGGGAGCTGTTTTTT. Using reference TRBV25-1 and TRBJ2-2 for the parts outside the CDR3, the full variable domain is EADIYQTPRYLVIGTGKKITLECSQTMGHDKMYWYQQDPGMELHLIHYSYGVNSTEKGDLSSESTVSRIRTEHFPLTLESARPSHTSQYLCASRGQSNTGELFFGEGSRLTVL.

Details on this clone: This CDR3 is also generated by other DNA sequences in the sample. CDR3 nucleotides: TGTGCCAGCAGCGTAGGGAGCTCCTACGAGCAGTACTTC. Its protein product is CASSVGSSYEQYF. V usage is TRBV9 and J usage is TRBJ2-7; no definite D call. Trimming cost V 0 bases and J 0 bases, with 4 bases left between them. The CDR3 spans 13 residues. The germline V gene has CDR1 SGDLS and CDR2 YYNGEE.

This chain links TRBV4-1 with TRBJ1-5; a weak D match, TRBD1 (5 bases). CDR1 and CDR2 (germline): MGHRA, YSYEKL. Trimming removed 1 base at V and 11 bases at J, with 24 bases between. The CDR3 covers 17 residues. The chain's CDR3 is CASSQVYLGQGILSQHF. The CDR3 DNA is TGCGCCAGCAGCCAAGTTTATCTGGGGCAGGGTATATTGTCCCAGCATTTT.

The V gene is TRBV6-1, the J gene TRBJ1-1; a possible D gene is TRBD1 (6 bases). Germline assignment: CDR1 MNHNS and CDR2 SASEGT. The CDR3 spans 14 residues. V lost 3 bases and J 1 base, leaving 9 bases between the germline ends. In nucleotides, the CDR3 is TGTGCCAGCAGTGAGTGGACAGAGAACACTGAAGCTTTCTTT. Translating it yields CASSEWTENTEAFF.

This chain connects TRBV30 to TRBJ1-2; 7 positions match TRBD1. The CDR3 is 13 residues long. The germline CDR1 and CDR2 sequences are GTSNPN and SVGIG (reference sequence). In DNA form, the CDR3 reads TGTAGCCACACTTCGACAGGGAACTATGGCTACACCTTC. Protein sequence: CSHTSTGNYGYTF.

As DNA, the CDR3 is TGTGCCAGCCGCCTGGGCGGGGGGGTTAATGAGCAGTTCTTC. Protein sequence: CASRLGGGVNEQFF. The chain has TRBV6-2 or TRBV6-3 and TRBJ2-1; 9 nucleotides align to TRBD2. Germline V gene lookup returns CDR1 MNHEY and CDR2 SVGEGT. The CDR3 covers 14 residues. V lost 8 bases and J lost 7; bases outside the gene matches: 9.

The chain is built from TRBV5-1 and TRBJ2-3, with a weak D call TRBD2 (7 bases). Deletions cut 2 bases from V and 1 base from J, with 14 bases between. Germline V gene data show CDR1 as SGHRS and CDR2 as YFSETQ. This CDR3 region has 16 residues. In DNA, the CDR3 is TGCGCCAGCAGCTTCGGAACAGGGAGGGGCACAGATACGCAGTATTTT. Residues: CASSFGTGRGTDTQYF.

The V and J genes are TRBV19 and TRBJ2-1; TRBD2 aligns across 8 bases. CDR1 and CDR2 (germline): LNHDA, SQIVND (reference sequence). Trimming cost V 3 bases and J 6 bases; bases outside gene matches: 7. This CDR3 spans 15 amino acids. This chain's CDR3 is CASSMVGGGINEQFF. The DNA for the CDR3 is TGTGCCAGTAGTATGGTCGGGGGGGGTATCAATGAGCAGTTCTTC.

CDR3 protein: CSASLAGGRTDTQYF. The DNA for the CDR3 is TGCAGTGCTAGTCTAGCGGGGGGGCGCACAGATACGCAGTATTTT. The J gene is TRBJ2-3, the V gene TRBV20-1, with 12 bases lining up with TRBD2. J was trimmed by 1 base and V by 3 bases; bases with no gene match: 2. The CDR3 consists of 15 residues. Germline-derived CDR1 and CDR2 are DFQATT and SNEGSKA (reference sequence).

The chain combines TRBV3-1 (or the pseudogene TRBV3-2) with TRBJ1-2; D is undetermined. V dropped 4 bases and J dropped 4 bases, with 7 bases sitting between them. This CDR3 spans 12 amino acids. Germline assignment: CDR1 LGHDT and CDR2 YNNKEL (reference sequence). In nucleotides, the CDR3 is TGTGCCAGCAGCCTTAACGGCTATGGCTACACCTTC. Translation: CASSLNGYGYTF.

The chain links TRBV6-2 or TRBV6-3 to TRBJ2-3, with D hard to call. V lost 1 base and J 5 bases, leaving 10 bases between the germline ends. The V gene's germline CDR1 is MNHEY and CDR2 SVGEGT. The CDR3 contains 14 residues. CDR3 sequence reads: CASSYFHTGDTQYF. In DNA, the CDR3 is TGTGCCAGCAGTTACTTCCATACTGGAGATACGCAGTATTTT.

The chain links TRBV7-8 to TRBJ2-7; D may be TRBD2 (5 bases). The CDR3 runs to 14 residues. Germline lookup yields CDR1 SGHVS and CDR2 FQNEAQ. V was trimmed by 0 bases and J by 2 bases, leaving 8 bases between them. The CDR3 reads CASSLAPGTYEQYF. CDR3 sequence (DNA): TGTGCCAGCAGCTTAGCACCCGGGACCTACGAGCAGTACTTC.

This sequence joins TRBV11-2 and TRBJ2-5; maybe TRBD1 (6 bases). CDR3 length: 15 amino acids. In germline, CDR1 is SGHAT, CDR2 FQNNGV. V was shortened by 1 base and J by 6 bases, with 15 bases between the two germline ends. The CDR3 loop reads CASSLGGPQRQTQYF. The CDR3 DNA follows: TGTGCCAGCAGCTTAGGGGGGCCACAGAGGCAGACCCAGTACTTC.

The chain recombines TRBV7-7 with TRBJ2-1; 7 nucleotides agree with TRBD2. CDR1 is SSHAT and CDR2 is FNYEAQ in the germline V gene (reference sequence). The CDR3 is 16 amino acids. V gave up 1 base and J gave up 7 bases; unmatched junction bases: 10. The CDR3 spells CASSLDGGGSFNEQFF. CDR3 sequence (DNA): TGTGCCAGCAGCTTAGACGGCGGGGGATCCTTTAATGAGCAGTTCTTC.